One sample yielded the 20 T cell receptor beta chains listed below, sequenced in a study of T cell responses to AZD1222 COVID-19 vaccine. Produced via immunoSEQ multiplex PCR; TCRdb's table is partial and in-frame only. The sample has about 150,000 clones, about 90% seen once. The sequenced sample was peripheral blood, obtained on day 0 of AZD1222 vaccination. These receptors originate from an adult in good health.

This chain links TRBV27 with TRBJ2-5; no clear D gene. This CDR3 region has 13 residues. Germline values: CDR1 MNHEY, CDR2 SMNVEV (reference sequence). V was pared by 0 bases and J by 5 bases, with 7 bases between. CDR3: CASSLSGRETQYF. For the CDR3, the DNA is TGTGCCAGCAGTTTATCTGGGCGGGAGACCCAGTACTTC.

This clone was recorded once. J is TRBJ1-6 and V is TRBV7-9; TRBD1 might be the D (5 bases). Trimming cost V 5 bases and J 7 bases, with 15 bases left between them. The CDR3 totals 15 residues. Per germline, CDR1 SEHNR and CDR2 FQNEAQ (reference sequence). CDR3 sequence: CASSAVGGRNSPLHF. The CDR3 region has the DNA TGTGCCAGCAGCGCGGTGGGGGGAAGGAATTCACCCCTCCACTTT.

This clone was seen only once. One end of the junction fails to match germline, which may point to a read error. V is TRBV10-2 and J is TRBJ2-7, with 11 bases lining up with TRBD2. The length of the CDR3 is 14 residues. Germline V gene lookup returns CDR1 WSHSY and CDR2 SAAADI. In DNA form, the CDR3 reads TGCGCCAGCAGTCTTAGCGGGAGGGGCGACGAGCGGTACTTC. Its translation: CASSLSGRGDERYF.

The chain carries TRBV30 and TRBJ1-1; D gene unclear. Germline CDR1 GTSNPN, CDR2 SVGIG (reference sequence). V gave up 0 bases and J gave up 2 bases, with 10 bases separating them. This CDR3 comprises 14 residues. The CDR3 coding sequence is TGTGCCTGGAGTGTAGACACTTTTAACACTGAAGCTTTCTTT. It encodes CAWSVDTFNTEAFF.

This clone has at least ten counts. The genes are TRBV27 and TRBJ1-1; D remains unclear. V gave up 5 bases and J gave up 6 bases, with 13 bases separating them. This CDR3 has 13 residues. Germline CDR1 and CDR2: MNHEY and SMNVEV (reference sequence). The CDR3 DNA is TGTGCCAGCAGTCTTATGGCACGCGCTGAAGCTTTCTTT. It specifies CASSLMARAEAFF.

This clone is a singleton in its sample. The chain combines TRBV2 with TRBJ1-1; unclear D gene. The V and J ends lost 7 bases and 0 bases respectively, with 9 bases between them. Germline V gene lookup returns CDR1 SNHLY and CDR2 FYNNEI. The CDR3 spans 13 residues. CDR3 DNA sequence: TGTGCCAGCACCCAGGAGTTGAACACTGAAGCTTTCTTT. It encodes CASTQELNTEAFF.

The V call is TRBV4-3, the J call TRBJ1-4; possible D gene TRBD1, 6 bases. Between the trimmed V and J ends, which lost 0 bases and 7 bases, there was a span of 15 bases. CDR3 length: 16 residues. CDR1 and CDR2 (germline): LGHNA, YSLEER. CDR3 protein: CASSQEGPGEGEKLFF. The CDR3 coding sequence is TGCGCCAGCAGCCAAGAGGGACCAGGGGAGGGTGAAAAACTGTTTTTT.

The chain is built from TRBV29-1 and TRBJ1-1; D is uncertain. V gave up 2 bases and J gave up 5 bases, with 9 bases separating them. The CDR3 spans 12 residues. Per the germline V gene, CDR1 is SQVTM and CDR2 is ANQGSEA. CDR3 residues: CSVEIVRTEAFF. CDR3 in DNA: TGCAGCGTTGAAATCGTGAGGACTGAAGCTTTCTTT.

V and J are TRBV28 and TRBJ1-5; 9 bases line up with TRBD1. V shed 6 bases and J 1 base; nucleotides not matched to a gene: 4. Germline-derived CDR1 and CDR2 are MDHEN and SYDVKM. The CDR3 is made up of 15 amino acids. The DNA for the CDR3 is TGTGCCAGCAGATACAGGGGGCTCAGCAATCAGCCCCAGCATTTT. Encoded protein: CASRYRGLSNQPQHF.

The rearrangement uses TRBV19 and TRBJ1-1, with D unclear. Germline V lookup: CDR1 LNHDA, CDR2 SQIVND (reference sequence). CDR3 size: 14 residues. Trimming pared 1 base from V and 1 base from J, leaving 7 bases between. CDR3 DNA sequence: TGTGCCAGTAGTATAGGAGGAGGGAACACTGAAGCTTTCTTT. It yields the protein CASSIGGGNTEAFF.

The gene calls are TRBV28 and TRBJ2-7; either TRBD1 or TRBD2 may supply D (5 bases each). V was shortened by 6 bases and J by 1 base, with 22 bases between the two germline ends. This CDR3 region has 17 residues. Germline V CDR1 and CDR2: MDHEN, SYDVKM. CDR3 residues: CASSPSRARELSYEQYF. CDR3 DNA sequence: TGTGCCAGCAGCCCAAGCAGGGCGAGGGAGCTGTCCTACGAGCAGTACTTC.

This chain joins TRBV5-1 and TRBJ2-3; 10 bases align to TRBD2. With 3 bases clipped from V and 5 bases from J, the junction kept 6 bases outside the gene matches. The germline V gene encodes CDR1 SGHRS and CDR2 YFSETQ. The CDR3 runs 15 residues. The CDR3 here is CASSSGLALGDTQYF. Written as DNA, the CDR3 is TGCGCCAGCAGCTCGGGACTAGCGCTAGGAGATACGCAGTATTTT.

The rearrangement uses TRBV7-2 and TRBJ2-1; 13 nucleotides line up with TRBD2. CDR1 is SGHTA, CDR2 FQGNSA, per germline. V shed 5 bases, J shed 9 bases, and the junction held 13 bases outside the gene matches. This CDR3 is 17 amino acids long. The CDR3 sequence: CASSPPRGTSGIREQFF. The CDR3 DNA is TGTGCCAGCAGCCCCCCGAGGGGGACTAGCGGGATCCGTGAGCAGTTCTTC.

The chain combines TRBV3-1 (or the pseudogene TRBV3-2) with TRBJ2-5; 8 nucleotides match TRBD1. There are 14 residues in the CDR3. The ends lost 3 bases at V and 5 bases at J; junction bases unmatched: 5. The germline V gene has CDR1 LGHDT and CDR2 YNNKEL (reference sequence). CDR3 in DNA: TGTGCCAGCAGCCAGATGACAGGGGTGGAGACCCAGTACTTC. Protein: CASSQMTGVETQYF.

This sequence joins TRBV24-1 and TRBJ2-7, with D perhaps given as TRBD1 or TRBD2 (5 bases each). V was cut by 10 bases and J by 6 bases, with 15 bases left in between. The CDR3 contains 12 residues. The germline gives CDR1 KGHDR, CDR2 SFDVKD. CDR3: CATEGTSGEQYF. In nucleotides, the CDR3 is TGTGCCACAGAAGGGACCTCTGGCGAGCAGTACTTC.

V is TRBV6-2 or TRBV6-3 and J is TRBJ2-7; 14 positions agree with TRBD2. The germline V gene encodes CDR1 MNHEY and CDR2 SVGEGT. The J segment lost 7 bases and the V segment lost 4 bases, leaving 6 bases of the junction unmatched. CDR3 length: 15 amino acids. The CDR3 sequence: CASSSERTSGGEQYF. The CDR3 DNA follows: TGTGCCAGCAGTTCCGAGCGGACTAGCGGGGGGGAGCAGTACTTC.

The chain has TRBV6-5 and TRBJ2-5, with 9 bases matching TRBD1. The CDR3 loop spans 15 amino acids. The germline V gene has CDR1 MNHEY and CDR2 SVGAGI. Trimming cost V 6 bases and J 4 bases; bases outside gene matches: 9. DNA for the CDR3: TGTGCCAGCAGAAGGACCGGGACAGGGCGAGAGACCCAGTACTTC. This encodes CASRRTGTGRETQYF.

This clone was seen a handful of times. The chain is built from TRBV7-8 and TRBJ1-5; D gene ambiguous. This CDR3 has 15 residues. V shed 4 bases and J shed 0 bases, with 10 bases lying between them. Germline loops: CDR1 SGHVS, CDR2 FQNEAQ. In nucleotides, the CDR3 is TGTGCCAGCAGCTCTATCTATTATAGCAATCAGCCCCAGCATTTT. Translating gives CASSSIYYSNQPQHF.

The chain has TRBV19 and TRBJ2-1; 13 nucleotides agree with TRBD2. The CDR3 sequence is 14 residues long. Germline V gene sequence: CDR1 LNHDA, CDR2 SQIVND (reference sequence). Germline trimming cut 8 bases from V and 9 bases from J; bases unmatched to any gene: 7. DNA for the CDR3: TGTGCCAGTTCGAGGACTAGCGGGAGTGGTGAGCAGTTCTTC. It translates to CASSRTSGSGEQFF. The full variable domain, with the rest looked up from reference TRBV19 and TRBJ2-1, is DGGITQSPKYLFRKEGQNVTLSCEQNLNHDAMYWYRQDPGQGLRLIYYSQIVNDFQKGDIAEGYSVSREKKESFPLTVTSAQKNPTAFYLCASSRTSGSGEQFFGPGTRLTVL.

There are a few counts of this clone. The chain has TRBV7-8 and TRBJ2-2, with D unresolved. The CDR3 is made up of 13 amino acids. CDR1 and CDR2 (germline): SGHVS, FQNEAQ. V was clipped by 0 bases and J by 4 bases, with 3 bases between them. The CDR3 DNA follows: TGTGCCAGCAGCTTAGCTTCCACCGGGGAGCTGTTTTTT. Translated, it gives CASSLASTGELFF.